This passage covers 20 T cell receptor beta chains from one sample sequenced in a study of graft-versus-host responses after intestinal transplantation. Their antigens are not known. Only in-frame clones appear in the TCRdb table, and some are missing; sequencing was by immunoSEQ multiplex PCR. This sample carries roughly 81,000 clones, approximately 82% of them seen once, and the ten largest clones take roughly 0.83%. Sequenced material: unstimulated CD4+ T cells sorted from spleen or lymph node cells, taken before intestinal transplant. The receptors originated from a human donor who received an intestinal transplant.

Concerning this clone itself: Additional DNA sequences in this sample encode the identical CDR3. This chain links TRBV5-1 with TRBJ1-2, with TRBD1 matching 9 bases. CDR1 and CDR2 from the germline V gene are SGHRS and YFSETQ. V dropped 0 bases and J dropped 6; count of bases not matched to a gene: 0. The CDR3 consists of 13 residues. The CDR3 protein is CASSLGQGDGYTF. CDR3 sequence (DNA): TGCGCCAGCAGCTTGGGACAGGGGGATGGCTACACCTTC.

The genes are TRBV28 and TRBJ1-5, with D possibly being TRBD1 (6 bases). The germline V gene has CDR1 MDHEN and CDR2 SYDVKM. The CDR3 loop spans 13 amino acids. Trimming took off 5 bases at V and 7 bases at J, with 12 bases between the two ends. The CDR3 coding sequence is TGTGCCAGCAGTACAGGGTCGGGGCAGCCCCAGCATTTT. It codes for CASSTGSGQPQHF.

The chain is built from TRBV6-1 and TRBJ1-6, with 9 bases matching TRBD1. Germline V gives CDR1 MNHNS, CDR2 SASEGT. The CDR3 has 16 amino acids. V was pared by 2 bases and J by 10 bases, with 9 bases of the junction left unmatched. This CDR3 is CASSEHWTGDGSPLHF. For the CDR3, the DNA is TGTGCCAGCAGTGAACATTGGACAGGGGATGGATCACCCCTCCACTTT.

This chain connects TRBV28 to TRBJ1-2; the D gene is possibly TRBD1 (6 bases). Trimming removed 5 bases from V and 6 bases from J, with 10 bases in between. The CDR3 is 12 amino acids. From germline, CDR1 is MDHEN and CDR2 SYDVKM. The CDR3 reads CASSLGQNGYTF. The CDR3 DNA reads TGTGCCAGCAGTCTGGGACAAAATGGCTACACCTTC.

The chain employs TRBV5-4 and TRBJ1-2; 8 bases line up with TRBD1. Unmatched junction bases numbered 7, after V lost 3 bases and J lost 3 bases. Per the germline V gene, CDR1 is SGHNT and CDR2 is YYREEE (reference sequence). The CDR3 has 15 amino acids. The CDR3 sequence: CASSSQQGAHYGYTF. The DNA of the CDR3 is TGTGCCAGCAGCTCCCAGCAGGGGGCGCACTATGGCTACACCTTC. Full variable domain (outside the CDR3, taken from reference TRBV5-4 and TRBJ1-2): ETGVTQSPTHLIKTRGQQVTLRCSSQSGHNTVSWYQQALGQGPQFIFQYYREEENGRGNFPPRFSGLQFPNYSSELNVNALELDDSALYLCASSSQQGAHYGYTFGSGTRLTVV.

CDR3 loop: CASSEALGDEQFF. The CDR3 DNA sequence: TGTGCCAGCAGTGAAGCGTTAGGAGATGAGCAGTTCTTC. This chain links TRBV6-1 with TRBJ2-1; D is unclear. This CDR3 region has 13 residues. Deletions cut 0 bases from V and 8 bases from J, with 8 bases between. Germline lookup yields CDR1 MNHNS and CDR2 SASEGT.

V is TRBV28 and J is TRBJ2-3; no definite D call. V lost 5 bases and J lost 6, with 9 bases in between. This CDR3 has 12 residues. Germline-derived CDR1 and CDR2 are MDHEN and SYDVKM. The chain's CDR3 is CASSLLRDTQYF. The CDR3 bases are TGTGCCAGCAGTCTCTTGAGGGATACGCAGTATTTT.

J is TRBJ2-4 and V is TRBV28; TRBD2 aligns across 10 bases. The CDR3 covers 15 residues. Germline CDR1 and CDR2: MDHEN and SYDVKM. V lost 7 bases and J lost 0; bases outside the gene matches: 3. The CDR3 region has the DNA TGTGCCAGCACTAGCGGGGGCCTAGCCAAAAACATTCAGTACTTC. Amino acid sequence: CASTSGGLAKNIQYF.

The chain combines TRBV9 with TRBJ2-2, with 10 bases matching TRBD2. CDR3 length: 15 residues. Trimming removed 4 bases from V and 6 bases from J; junction bases left unmatched: 6. CDR1 and CDR2 (germline): SGDLS, YYNGEE. CDR3 sequence (DNA): TGTGCCAGCAGCTCATCCGGGACTAGCGCCGGGGAGCTGTTTTTT. Translated, it gives CASSSSGTSAGELFF.

The chain combines TRBV28 with TRBJ2-1; D possibly corresponds to TRBD2 (6 bases). Per germline, CDR1 MDHEN and CDR2 SYDVKM. V was cut by 8 bases and J by 5 bases, with 10 bases left in between. The CDR3 is 12 residues long. This chain's CDR3 is CASSGLHNEQFF. Written as DNA, the CDR3 is TGTGCCAGCTCGGGACTCCACAATGAGCAGTTCTTC.

The V gene is TRBV19, the J gene TRBJ1-5; a possible D gene is TRBD1 (6 bases). The V end was cut by 6 bases, the J end by 1 base, with 7 bases between. Germline V lookup: CDR1 LNHDA, CDR2 SQIVND (reference sequence). The CDR3 consists of 13 residues. CDR3 amino acids: CASSGQSNQPQHF. The CDR3 DNA reads TGTGCCAGTAGCGGACAGAGCAATCAGCCCCAGCATTTT. Full variable domain (missing parts from reference TRBV19 and TRBJ1-5): DGGITQSPKYLFRKEGQNVTLSCEQNLNHDAMYWYRQDPGQGLRLIYYSQIVNDFQKGDIAEGYSVSREKKESFPLTVTSAQKNPTAFYLCASSGQSNQPQHFGDGTRLSIL.

The J gene is TRBJ2-2, the V gene TRBV28, with TRBD2 identical over 10 bases. Germline V CDR1 and CDR2: MDHEN, SYDVKM. This CDR3 region has 18 residues. With 5 bases clipped from V and 3 bases from J, the junction kept 12 bases outside the gene matches. The CDR3 region has the DNA TGTGCCAGCAGTCCCATACCCCTAGCGGGAGAGGACACCGGGGAGCTGTTTTTT. Residues: CASSPIPLAGEDTGELFF.

This chain links TRBV30 with TRBJ2-7, with D maybe TRBD2 (5 bases). Germline CDR1 reads GTSNPN; CDR2 reads SVGIG (reference sequence). This CDR3 contains 14 residues. V was shortened by 0 bases and J by 4 bases, with 13 bases between the two germline ends. The CDR3 is CAWSVLRGSYEQYF. CDR3 DNA sequence: TGTGCCTGGAGTGTACTACGAGGGTCTTACGAGCAGTACTTC.

The chain is built from TRBV20-1 and TRBJ2-7; D may be TRBD2 (5 bases). Trimming removed 6 bases at V and 3 bases at J, with 9 bases between. This CDR3 contains 11 residues. The V gene's germline CDR1 is DFQATT and CDR2 SNEGSKA (reference sequence). CDR3 in amino acids: CSAGRGYEQYF. The CDR3 DNA follows: TGCAGTGCCGGACGGGGCTACGAGCAGTACTTC.

In DNA, the CDR3 is TGCGCCAGCAGCTTGGGGGCTAGCGGGACGGTAGATACGCAGTATTTT. The encoded protein is CASSLGASGTVDTQYF. The chain uses TRBV5-1 and TRBJ2-3; 9 bases are a match to TRBD2. The CDR3 runs 16 residues. The V segment lost 0 bases and the J segment 5 bases; nucleotides outside the gene matches: 7. Germline V CDR1 and CDR2: SGHRS, YFSETQ.

The chain has TRBV5-1 and TRBJ2-5; D is undetermined. The CDR3 loop spans 12 amino acids. V gave up 4 bases and J gave up 0 bases, with 4 bases separating them. Germline CDR1 SGHRS, CDR2 YFSETQ. CDR3 loop: CASSADQETQYF. In DNA, the CDR3 is TGCGCCAGCAGCGCAGACCAAGAGACCCAGTACTTC.

This clone was seen only once. The chain couples TRBV5-6 to TRBJ2-5; TRBD2 is a possible D gene (5 bases). CDR1 and CDR2 from the germline V gene are SGHDT and YYEEEE. Trimming shortened V by 3 bases and J by 0 bases, and 9 bases separated the two germline ends. The CDR3 sequence is 14 residues long. In nucleotides, the CDR3 is TGTGCCAGCAGCTCCTCGGGGAACCAAGAGACCCAGTACTTC. Translating gives CASSSSGNQETQYF.

CDR3 DNA sequence: TGTGCCAGCAGTTTGGTTTACAGGAAACAATACGAGCAGTACTTC. It is translated as CASSLVYRKQYEQYF. This chain joins TRBV6-7 and TRBJ2-7, with D maybe TRBD1 (5 bases). TRBV6-7 carries the ORF label, with uncertain function. Trimming took 4 bases from V and 4 from J, leaving 17 bases between them. The CDR3 spans 15 residues.

The genes are TRBV6-5 and TRBJ2-1; D is unclear. Trimming cost V 4 bases and J 4 bases, with 8 bases left between them. Germline loops: CDR1 MNHEY, CDR2 SVGAGI. The length of the CDR3 is 13 residues. CDR3 protein: CASSFRGYNEQFF. The CDR3 coding sequence is TGTGCCAGCAGTTTTCGCGGATACAATGAGCAGTTCTTC.

This chain connects TRBV4-1 to TRBJ1-1, with D hard to call. The CDR3 has 15 amino acids. V was pared by 0 bases and J by 3 bases, with 11 bases between. Germline CDR1 MGHRA, CDR2 YSYEKL. The CDR3 nucleotides are TGCGCCAGCAGCCAAGATGAGGATAAGGACACTGAAGCTTTCTTT. Its translation is CASSQDEDKDTEAFF.